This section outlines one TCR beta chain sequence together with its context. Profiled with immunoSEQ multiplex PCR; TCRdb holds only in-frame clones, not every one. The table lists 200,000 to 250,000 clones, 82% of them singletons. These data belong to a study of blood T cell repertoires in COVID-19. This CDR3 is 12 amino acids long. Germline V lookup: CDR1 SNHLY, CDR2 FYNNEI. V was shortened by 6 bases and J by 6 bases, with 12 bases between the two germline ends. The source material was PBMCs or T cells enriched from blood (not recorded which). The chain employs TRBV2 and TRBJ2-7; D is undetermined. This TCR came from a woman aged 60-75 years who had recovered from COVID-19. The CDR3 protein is CASRTTTGEQYF. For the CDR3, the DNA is TGTGCCAGCAGAACGACGACGGGCGAGCAGTACTTC.